This T cell receptor beta chain was recorded in a study of T cell responses to AZD1222 COVID-19 vaccine. Study-wide findings and caveats: Across the whole spike, CD4 TCRs peaked at regions 160-218 and 743-854. The donors showed a predominance of white British ancestry and of females, with possible underestimation of clonal diversity. Reports indicate that nearly half of spike-specific TCRs are directed at unmutated variant regions. All repertoire sampling was performed exclusively after the peak T cell response.

Concerning this clone: What it binds is not known.

The data were produced by immunoSEQ multiplex PCR, yet TCRdb's version contains in-frame clones alone and is incomplete. The sample lists over 45,000 clones, 75% to 90% occurring once. The CDR3 has 17 residues. Trimming removed 0 bases from V and 1 base from J, with 14 bases in between. From germline, CDR1 is SGHRS and CDR2 YFSETQ. The sequence derives from an adult in good health. Material: peripheral blood, obtained on day 0 of AZD1222 vaccination. The rearrangement joins TRBV5-1 to TRBJ1-3, with D possibly matching TRBD1 (6 bases). The CDR3 sequence: CASSLAGAGFSGNTIYF. The CDR3 DNA reads as TGCGCCAGCAGCTTGGCAGGGGCAGGGTTTTCTGGAAACACCATATATTTT.